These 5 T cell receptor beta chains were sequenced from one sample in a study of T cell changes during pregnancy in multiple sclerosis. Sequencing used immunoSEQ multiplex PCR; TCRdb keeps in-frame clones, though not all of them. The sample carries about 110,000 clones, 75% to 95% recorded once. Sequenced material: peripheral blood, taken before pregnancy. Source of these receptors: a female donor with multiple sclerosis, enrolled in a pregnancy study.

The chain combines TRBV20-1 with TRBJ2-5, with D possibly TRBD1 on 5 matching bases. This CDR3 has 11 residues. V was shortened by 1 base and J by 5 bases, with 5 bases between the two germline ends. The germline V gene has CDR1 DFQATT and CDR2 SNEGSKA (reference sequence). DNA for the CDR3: TGCAGTGCTAGAGGACAGGAGACCCAGTACTTC. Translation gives CSARGQETQYF.

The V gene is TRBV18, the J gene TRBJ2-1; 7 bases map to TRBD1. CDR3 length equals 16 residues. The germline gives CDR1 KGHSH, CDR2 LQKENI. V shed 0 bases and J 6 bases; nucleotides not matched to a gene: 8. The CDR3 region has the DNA TGTGCCAGCTCACCACCTCGAACAGGGGAAAGCAATGAGCAGTTCTTC. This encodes CASSPPRTGESNEQFF.

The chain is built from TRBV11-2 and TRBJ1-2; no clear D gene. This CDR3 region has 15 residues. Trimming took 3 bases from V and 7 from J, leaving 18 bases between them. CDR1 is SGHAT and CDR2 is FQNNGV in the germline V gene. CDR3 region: CASSLVDTLAGGYTF. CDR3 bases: TGTGCCAGCAGCTTGGTCGACACCCTGGCGGGTGGCTACACCTTC.

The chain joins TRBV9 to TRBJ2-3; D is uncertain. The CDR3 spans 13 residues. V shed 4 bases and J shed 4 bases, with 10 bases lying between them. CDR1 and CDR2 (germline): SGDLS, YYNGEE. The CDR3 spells CASSSELADTQYF. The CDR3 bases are TGTGCCAGCAGCTCGGAGTTGGCAGATACGCAGTATTTT.

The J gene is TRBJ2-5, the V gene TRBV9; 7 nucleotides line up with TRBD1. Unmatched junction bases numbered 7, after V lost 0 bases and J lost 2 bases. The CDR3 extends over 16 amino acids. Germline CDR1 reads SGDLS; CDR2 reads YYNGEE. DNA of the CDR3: TGTGCCAGCAGCGTAGGGTGGGACAGCCTACAAGAGACCCAGTACTTC. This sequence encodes CASSVGWDSLQETQYF.